The rows below give T cell receptor beta chains drawn from one sample of a study of blood T cell repertoires in COVID-19. Assay used: immunoSEQ multiplex PCR; TCRdb lists only in-frame clones, some missing. The data contain approximately 96,000 clones, over 90% of them singletons. The source material was peripheral blood. Source of these receptors: a human donor with active COVID-19. The donor label of this sample is uncertain. Each CDR3 is given with its conserved first and last residue. The order of the fields is clone size, D gene, J gene, V gene, CDR3 protein, CDR3 DNA. D genes are given only for firm matches. The size field is filled for only some rows; it gives once, few, many or a size class.

abundance: -
d_gene: TRBD2
j_gene: TRBJ2-1
v_gene: TRBV7-2
CDR3aa: CASSLDRSSGRRNEQFF
CDR3nt: TGTGCCAGCAGCTTAGATCGTTCTAGCGGGAGGAGGAATGAGCAGTTCTTC

abundance: -
d_gene: TRBD1
j_gene: TRBJ2-7
v_gene: TRBV5-1
CDR3aa: CASRLVPGQDYEQYF
CDR3nt: TGCGCCAGCAGACTGGTCCCGGGACAGGATTACGAGCAGTACTTC

abundance: -
d_gene: -
j_gene: TRBJ1-5
v_gene: TRBV14
CDR3aa: CAKINGAASNQPQHF
CDR3nt: TGTGCCAAGATTAATGGGGCGGCTAGCAATCAGCCCCAGCATTTT

abundance: once
d_gene: TRBD2
j_gene: TRBJ2-3
v_gene: TRBV24-1
CDR3aa: CATSDRGTSGRPEVLDTQYF
CDR3nt: TGTGCCACCAGTGATCGGGGGACTAGCGGGAGACCAGAGGTTTTAGATACGCAGTATTTT

abundance: -
d_gene: TRBD1
j_gene: TRBJ2-7
v_gene: TRBV3-1/TRBV3-2
CDR3aa: CASSQVQGGEQYF
CDR3nt: TGTGCCAGCAGCCAGGTACAGGGGGGCGAGCAGTACTTC

abundance: once
d_gene: -
j_gene: TRBJ1-1
v_gene: TRBV6-2/TRBV6-3
CDR3aa: CASSLTGNTEAFF
CDR3nt: TGTGCCAGCAGCTTGACAGGGAACACTGAAGCTTTCTTT

abundance: -
d_gene: -
j_gene: TRBJ2-1
v_gene: TRBV19
CDR3aa: CASSNSPGDNEQFF
CDR3nt: TGTGCCAGTAGTAATTCTCCAGGGGATAATGAGCAGTTCTTC

abundance: once
d_gene: -
j_gene: TRBJ1-2
v_gene: TRBV6-4
CDR3aa: CASGRAGGLGYTF
CDR3nt: TGTGCCAGCGGTCGGGCGGGGGGGCTCGGCTACACCTTC

abundance: -
d_gene: -
j_gene: TRBJ2-1
v_gene: TRBV5-1
CDR3aa: CARPEDPTKVHNEQFF
CDR3nt: TGCGCCAGACCGGAGGACCCAACCAAGGTCCACAATGAGCAGTTCTTC

abundance: -
d_gene: TRBD1
j_gene: TRBJ1-2
v_gene: TRBV12-3/TRBV12-4
CDR3aa: CASRFRDSYGYTF
CDR3nt: TGTGCCAGCAGATTCCGGGACAGCTATGGCTACACCTTC

abundance: -
d_gene: TRBD2
j_gene: TRBJ2-5
v_gene: TRBV11-2
CDR3aa: CASSPVGTSRETQYF
CDR3nt: TGTGCCAGCAGCCCAGTTGGGACTAGTAGAGAGACCCAGTACTTC

abundance: -
d_gene: -
j_gene: TRBJ1-4
v_gene: TRBV5-4
CDR3aa: CASSLKEGANEKLFF
CDR3nt: TGTGCCAGCAGCTTAAAGGAGGGTGCTAATGAAAAACTGTTTTTT

abundance: -
d_gene: -
j_gene: TRBJ1-2
v_gene: TRBV6-5
CDR3aa: CASTPGWGYTF
CDR3nt: TGTGCCAGCACCCCAGGGTGGGGCTACACCTTC

abundance: -
d_gene: -
j_gene: TRBJ2-7
v_gene: TRBV5-1
CDR3aa: CASSQWIGGDEQYF
CDR3nt: TGCGCCAGCAGCCAATGGATCGGTGGAGACGAGCAGTACTTC

abundance: once
d_gene: TRBD1
j_gene: TRBJ2-7
v_gene: TRBV27
CDR3aa: CASSSLAGQGAHEQYF
CDR3nt: TGTGCCAGCAGTTCATTAGCCGGGCAGGGGGCCCACGAGCAGTACTTC

abundance: once
d_gene: TRBD2
j_gene: TRBJ2-1
v_gene: TRBV7-2
CDR3aa: CASSLTSGNYNEQFF
CDR3nt: TGTGCCAGCAGCTTAACTAGCGGGAACTACAATGAGCAGTTCTTC

abundance: -
d_gene: -
j_gene: TRBJ2-7
v_gene: TRBV9
CDR3aa: CASSGDSYEQYF
CDR3nt: TGTGCCAGCAGCGGAGACAGTTACGAGCAGTACTTC

abundance: -
d_gene: -
j_gene: TRBJ1-2
v_gene: TRBV5-6
CDR3aa: CASSLRGSPSYTF
CDR3nt: TGTGCCAGCAGCTTGAGGGGGAGTCCAAGTTACACCTTC

abundance: -
d_gene: TRBD2
j_gene: TRBJ2-3
v_gene: TRBV10-3
CDR3aa: CAISRLAEGTDTQYF
CDR3nt: TGTGCCATCAGTAGACTAGCGGAGGGCACAGATACGCAGTATTTT

abundance: -
d_gene: TRBD2
j_gene: TRBJ2-3
v_gene: TRBV14
CDR3aa: CASSPLAGVDTQYF
CDR3nt: TGTGCCAGCAGCCCTCTAGCGGGTGTAGATACGCAGTATTTT

abundance: -
d_gene: TRBD2
j_gene: TRBJ2-2
v_gene: TRBV3-1/TRBV3-2
CDR3aa: CASSQGRLALTGELFF
CDR3nt: TGTGCCAGCAGCCAAGGCCGACTAGCGCTCACCGGGGAGCTGTTTTTT

abundance: -
d_gene: -
j_gene: TRBJ2-7
v_gene: TRBV5-1
CDR3aa: CASSLQQATYEQYF
CDR3nt: TGCGCCAGCAGCTTGCAACAGGCGACCTACGAGCAGTACTTC

abundance: -
d_gene: TRBD1
j_gene: TRBJ2-2
v_gene: TRBV12-5
CDR3aa: CASGSGTGNTGELFF
CDR3nt: TGTGCTAGTGGATCCGGGACAGGGAATACCGGGGAGCTGTTTTTT

abundance: once
d_gene: -
j_gene: TRBJ2-1
v_gene: TRBV5-8
CDR3aa: CASSLAGASYNEQFF
CDR3nt: TGTGCCAGCAGCTTGGCTGGGGCCTCCTACAATGAGCAGTTCTTC

abundance: -
d_gene: TRBD2
j_gene: TRBJ2-1
v_gene: TRBV3-1/TRBV3-2
CDR3aa: CASSPLGGGNEQFF
CDR3nt: TGTGCCAGCAGCCCCCTCGGCGGGGGCAATGAGCAGTTCTTC

abundance: -
d_gene: -
j_gene: TRBJ2-7
v_gene: TRBV5-4
CDR3aa: CASSLSIDTVYEQYF
CDR3nt: TGTGCCAGCAGTCTCTCGATTGACACAGTCTACGAGCAGTACTTC

abundance: -
d_gene: TRBD1
j_gene: TRBJ2-7
v_gene: TRBV19
CDR3aa: CASSTPGTGTYEQYF
CDR3nt: TGTGCCAGTAGTACCCCCGGGACAGGCACCTACGAGCAGTACTTC

abundance: -
d_gene: TRBD1
j_gene: TRBJ1-1
v_gene: TRBV18
CDR3aa: CASSPPTGENTEAFF
CDR3nt: TGTGCCAGCTCACCACCCACAGGGGAGAACACTGAAGCTTTCTTT

abundance: -
d_gene: TRBD1
j_gene: TRBJ2-3
v_gene: TRBV5-4
CDR3aa: CASSFPGGGSTDTQYF
CDR3nt: TGTGCCAGCAGCTTCCCAGGGGGCGGAAGCACAGATACGCAGTATTTT

abundance: -
d_gene: -
j_gene: TRBJ2-3
v_gene: TRBV20-1
CDR3aa: CSARLVDTQYF
CDR3nt: TGCAGTGCTAGACTAGTTGATACGCAGTATTTT

abundance: -
d_gene: -
j_gene: TRBJ2-7
v_gene: TRBV11-3
CDR3aa: CASSLAEAGFYEQYF
CDR3nt: TGTGCCAGCAGCTTAGCGGAGGCAGGATTTTACGAGCAGTACTTC

abundance: once
d_gene: -
j_gene: TRBJ1-1
v_gene: TRBV5-1
CDR3aa: CASSLGQGFMNTEAFF
CDR3nt: TGCGCCAGCAGCTTGGGCCAGGGGTTCATGAACACTGAAGCTTTCTTT

abundance: -
d_gene: TRBD2
j_gene: TRBJ2-1
v_gene: TRBV5-1
CDR3aa: CASSPQTSGGNLGSYNEQFF
CDR3nt: TGCGCCAGCAGCCCCCAAACTAGCGGGGGAAACCTGGGCTCCTACAATGAGCAGTTCTTC

abundance: -
d_gene: -
j_gene: TRBJ2-2
v_gene: TRBV3-1/TRBV3-2
CDR3aa: CASSQVPGTGELFF
CDR3nt: TGTGCCAGCAGCCAAGTGCCCGGGACCGGGGAGCTGTTTTTT

abundance: -
d_gene: -
j_gene: TRBJ2-5
v_gene: TRBV4-1
CDR3aa: CASSQDDVGQKGTQYF
CDR3nt: TGCGCCAGCAGCCAAGATGATGTAGGACAGAAGGGGACCCAGTACTTC

abundance: -
d_gene: -
j_gene: TRBJ2-2
v_gene: TRBV28
CDR3aa: CASSFTNTGELFF
CDR3nt: TGTGCCAGCAGTTTCACGAACACCGGGGAGCTGTTTTTT

abundance: -
d_gene: TRBD1
j_gene: TRBJ1-2
v_gene: TRBV6-5
CDR3aa: CASTTGTGYTF
CDR3nt: TGTGCCAGTACGACAGGGACCGGCTACACCTTC

abundance: -
d_gene: TRBD1
j_gene: TRBJ1-2
v_gene: TRBV19
CDR3aa: CASSVDRVVNYGYTF
CDR3nt: TGTGCCAGTAGCGTGGACAGGGTAGTTAACTATGGCTACACCTTC

abundance: -
d_gene: -
j_gene: TRBJ2-3
v_gene: TRBV21-1
CDR3aa: CASSKELAGVVPDTQYF
CDR3nt: TGTGCCAGCAGCAAGGAACTAGCGGGAGTCGTCCCAGATACGCAGTATTTT

abundance: -
d_gene: TRBD2
j_gene: TRBJ2-5
v_gene: TRBV27
CDR3aa: CASSFSTSGDFQETQYF
CDR3nt: TGTGCCAGCAGTTTTTCGACTAGCGGGGATTTCCAAGAGACCCAGTACTTC

abundance: -
d_gene: TRBD1
j_gene: TRBJ1-1
v_gene: TRBV6-7
CDR3aa: CASSYPRQGGSQAFF
CDR3nt: TGTGCCAGCAGTTACCCCCGGCAGGGGGGATCCCAAGCTTTCTTT

abundance: -
d_gene: TRBD1
j_gene: TRBJ2-3
v_gene: TRBV4-1
CDR3aa: CASSQADRGQSPQYF
CDR3nt: TGCGCCAGCAGCCAAGCCGACAGGGGTCAGAGCCCGCAGTATTTT

abundance: few
d_gene: -
j_gene: TRBJ1-2
v_gene: TRBV6-5
CDR3aa: CASSTRVTNYGYTF
CDR3nt: TGTGCCAGCAGTACGAGGGTAACTAACTATGGCTACACCTTC

abundance: -
d_gene: TRBD2
j_gene: TRBJ2-7
v_gene: TRBV5-6
CDR3aa: CASSPTGRGYEQYF
CDR3nt: TGTGCCAGCAGCCCCACCGGGAGGGGCTACGAGCAGTACTTC

abundance: once
d_gene: -
j_gene: TRBJ2-1
v_gene: TRBV5-4
CDR3aa: CASSLDGYLGAPANEQFF
CDR3nt: TGTGCCAGCAGCTTGGACGGTTATCTTGGAGCGCCCGCAAATGAGCAGTTCTTC

abundance: -
d_gene: -
j_gene: TRBJ2-7
v_gene: TRBV9
CDR3aa: CASSALGEGIVQYF
CDR3nt: TGTGCCAGCAGCGCGCTCGGGGAAGGTATTGTGCAGTACTTC

abundance: -
d_gene: TRBD2
j_gene: TRBJ2-7
v_gene: TRBV7-8
CDR3aa: CASSLGLAGSYEQYF
CDR3nt: TGTGCCAGCAGCTTAGGACTAGCGGGCTCCTACGAGCAGTACTTC

abundance: -
d_gene: TRBD1
j_gene: TRBJ1-4
v_gene: TRBV5-1
CDR3aa: CASSRDRKTNEKLFF
CDR3nt: TGCGCCAGCAGCCGGGACAGGAAGACTAATGAAAAACTGTTTTTT

abundance: -
d_gene: -
j_gene: TRBJ2-7
v_gene: TRBV5-1
CDR3aa: CASSLDYKLYEQYF
CDR3nt: TGCGCCAGCAGCTTGGACTATAAACTCTACGAGCAGTACTTC

abundance: -
d_gene: -
j_gene: TRBJ2-5
v_gene: TRBV2
CDR3aa: CASSREETQYF
CDR3nt: TGTGCCAGCAGTCGGGAAGAGACCCAGTACTTC

abundance: once
d_gene: -
j_gene: TRBJ1-1
v_gene: TRBV24-1
CDR3aa: CATSEPGGTEAFF
CDR3nt: TGTGCCACCAGTGAACCGGGAGGCACTGAAGCTTTCTTT

abundance: -
d_gene: -
j_gene: TRBJ2-2
v_gene: TRBV29-1
CDR3aa: CSVRQMNTGELFF
CDR3nt: TGCAGCGTAAGACAGATGAACACCGGGGAGCTGTTTTTT

abundance: -
d_gene: -
j_gene: TRBJ1-5
v_gene: TRBV6-1
CDR3aa: CASSEMGGAGNQPQHF
CDR3nt: TGTGCCAGCAGTGAAATGGGGGGGGCTGGCAATCAGCCCCAGCATTTT

abundance: -
d_gene: TRBD1
j_gene: TRBJ2-7
v_gene: TRBV5-1
CDR3aa: CASSFGPTGQGSYEQYF
CDR3nt: TGCGCCAGCAGCTTTGGCCCCACGGGACAGGGTTCATACGAGCAGTACTTC

abundance: -
d_gene: TRBD2
j_gene: TRBJ2-3
v_gene: TRBV20-1
CDR3aa: CSASKTSGRADVADTQYF
CDR3nt: TGCAGTGCTAGTAAGACTAGCGGGAGGGCCGATGTGGCAGATACGCAGTATTTT

abundance: -
d_gene: -
j_gene: TRBJ1-5
v_gene: TRBV19
CDR3aa: CASSDRYQPQHF
CDR3nt: TGTGCCAGTAGTGACAGATATCAGCCCCAGCATTTT

abundance: few
d_gene: TRBD2
j_gene: TRBJ2-1
v_gene: TRBV29-1
CDR3aa: CSVITLSGRSYNEQFF
CDR3nt: TGCAGCGTTATTACCTTAAGCGGGAGATCCTACAATGAGCAGTTCTTC